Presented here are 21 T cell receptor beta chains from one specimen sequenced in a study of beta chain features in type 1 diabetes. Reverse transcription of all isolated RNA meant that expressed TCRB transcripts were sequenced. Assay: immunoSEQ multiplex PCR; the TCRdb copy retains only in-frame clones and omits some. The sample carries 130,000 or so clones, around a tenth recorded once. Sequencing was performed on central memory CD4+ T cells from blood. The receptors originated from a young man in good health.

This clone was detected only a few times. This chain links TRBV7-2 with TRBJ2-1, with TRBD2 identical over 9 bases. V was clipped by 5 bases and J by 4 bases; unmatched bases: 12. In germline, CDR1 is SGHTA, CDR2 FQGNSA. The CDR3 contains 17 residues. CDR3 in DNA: TGTGCCAGCAGCCTCAGGGGTAGCGGGGGTCTATACAATGAGCAGTTCTTC. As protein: CASSLRGSGGLYNEQFF. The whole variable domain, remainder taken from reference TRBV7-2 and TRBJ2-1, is GAGVSQSPSNKVTEKGKDVELRCDPISGHTALYWYRQSLGQGLEFLIYFQGNSAPDKSGLPSDRFSAERTGGSVSTLTIQRTQQEDSAVYLCASSLRGSGGLYNEQFFGPGTRLTVL.

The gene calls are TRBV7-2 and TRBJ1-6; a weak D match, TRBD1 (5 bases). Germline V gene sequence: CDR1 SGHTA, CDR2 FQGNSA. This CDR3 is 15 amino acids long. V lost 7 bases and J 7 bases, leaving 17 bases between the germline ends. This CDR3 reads CASTLLEGRNSPLHF. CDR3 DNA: TGTGCCAGCACCCTTCTTGAGGGGAGGAATTCACCCCTCCACTTT.

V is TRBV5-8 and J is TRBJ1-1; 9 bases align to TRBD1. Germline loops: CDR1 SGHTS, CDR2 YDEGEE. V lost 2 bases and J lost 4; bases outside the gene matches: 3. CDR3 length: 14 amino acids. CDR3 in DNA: TGTGCCAGCAGCTTACAGGGGGCAGGCACTGAAGCTTTCTTT. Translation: CASSLQGAGTEAFF.

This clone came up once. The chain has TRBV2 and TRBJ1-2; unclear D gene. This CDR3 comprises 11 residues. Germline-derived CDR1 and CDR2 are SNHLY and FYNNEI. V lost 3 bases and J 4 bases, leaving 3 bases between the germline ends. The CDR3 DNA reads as TGTGCCAGCAGTGAGAGCTATGGCTACACCTTC. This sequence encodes CASSESYGYTF.

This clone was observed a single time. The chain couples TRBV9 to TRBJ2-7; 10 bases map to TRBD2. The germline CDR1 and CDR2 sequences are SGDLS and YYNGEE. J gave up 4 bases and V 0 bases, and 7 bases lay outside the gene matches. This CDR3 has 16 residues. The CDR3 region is CASSVAASGGAYEQYF. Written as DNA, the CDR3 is TGTGCCAGCAGCGTAGCTGCTAGCGGGGGTGCTTACGAGCAGTACTTC.

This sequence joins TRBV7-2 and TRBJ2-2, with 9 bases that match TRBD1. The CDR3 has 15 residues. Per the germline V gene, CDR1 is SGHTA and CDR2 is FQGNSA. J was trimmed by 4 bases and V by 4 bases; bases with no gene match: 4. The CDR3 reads CASSYGTGFTGELFF. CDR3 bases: TGTGCCAGCAGCTACGGGACAGGGTTCACCGGGGAGCTGTTTTTT.

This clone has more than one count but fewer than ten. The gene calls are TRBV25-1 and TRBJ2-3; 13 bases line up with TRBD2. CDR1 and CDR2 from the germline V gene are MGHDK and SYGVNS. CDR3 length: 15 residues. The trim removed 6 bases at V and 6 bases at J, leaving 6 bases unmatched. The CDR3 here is CASRETSGGYDTQYF. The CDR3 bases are TGTGCCAGCAGGGAGACTAGCGGGGGGTACGATACGCAGTATTTT.

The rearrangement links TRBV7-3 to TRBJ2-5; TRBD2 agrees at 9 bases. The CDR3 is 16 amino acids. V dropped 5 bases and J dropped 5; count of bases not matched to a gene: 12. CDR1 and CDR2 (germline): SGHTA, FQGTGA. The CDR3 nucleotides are TGTGCCAGCAGCATCGGCTCGGCTAGCGGGGAGGAGACCCAGTACTTC. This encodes CASSIGSASGEETQYF.

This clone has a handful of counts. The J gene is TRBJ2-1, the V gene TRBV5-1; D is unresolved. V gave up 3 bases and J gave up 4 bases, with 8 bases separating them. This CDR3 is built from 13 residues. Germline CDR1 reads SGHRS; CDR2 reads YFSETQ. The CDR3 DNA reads TGCGCCAGCAGCTCCTCCGGGTACAATGAGCAGTTCTTC. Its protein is CASSSSGYNEQFF. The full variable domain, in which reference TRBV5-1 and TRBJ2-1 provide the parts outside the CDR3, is KAGVTQTPRYLIKTRGQQVTLSCSPISGHRSVSWYQQTPGQGLQFLFEYFSETQRNKGNFPGRFSGRQFSNSRSEMNVSTLELGDSALYLCASSSSGYNEQFFGPGTRLTVL.

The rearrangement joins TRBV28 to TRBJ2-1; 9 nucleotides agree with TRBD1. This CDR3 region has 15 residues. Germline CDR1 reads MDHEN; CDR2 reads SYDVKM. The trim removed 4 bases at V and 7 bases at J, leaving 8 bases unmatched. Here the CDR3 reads CASSYPGQGGNEQFF. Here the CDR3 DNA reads TGTGCCAGCAGTTACCCGGGACAGGGTGGAAATGAGCAGTTCTTC.

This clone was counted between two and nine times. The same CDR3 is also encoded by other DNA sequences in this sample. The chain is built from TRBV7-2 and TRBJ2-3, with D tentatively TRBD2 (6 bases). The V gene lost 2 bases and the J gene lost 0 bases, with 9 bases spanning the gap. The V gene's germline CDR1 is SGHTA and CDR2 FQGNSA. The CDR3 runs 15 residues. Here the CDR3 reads CASSLYGTSTDTQYF. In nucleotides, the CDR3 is TGTGCCAGCAGCTTATATGGGACTAGCACAGATACGCAGTATTTT. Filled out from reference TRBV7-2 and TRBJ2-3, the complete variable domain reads GAGVSQSPSNKVTEKGKDVELRCDPISGHTALYWYRQSLGQGLEFLIYFQGNSAPDKSGLPSDRFSAERTGGSVSTLTIQRTQQEDSAVYLCASSLYGTSTDTQYFGPGTRLTVL.

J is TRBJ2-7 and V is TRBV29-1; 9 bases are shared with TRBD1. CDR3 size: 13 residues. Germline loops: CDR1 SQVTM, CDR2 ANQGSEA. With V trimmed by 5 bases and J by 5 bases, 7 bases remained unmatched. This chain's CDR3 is CSVTLDRGNEQYF. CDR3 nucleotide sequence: TGCAGCGTTACTTTGGACAGGGGTAACGAGCAGTACTTC.

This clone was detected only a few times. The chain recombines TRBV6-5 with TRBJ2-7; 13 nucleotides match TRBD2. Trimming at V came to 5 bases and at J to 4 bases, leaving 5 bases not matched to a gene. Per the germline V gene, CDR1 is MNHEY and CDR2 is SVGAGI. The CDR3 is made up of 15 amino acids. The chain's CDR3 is CASSTSGGAGYEQYF. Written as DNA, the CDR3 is TGTGCCAGCAGTACTAGCGGGGGGGCCGGGTACGAGCAGTACTTC.

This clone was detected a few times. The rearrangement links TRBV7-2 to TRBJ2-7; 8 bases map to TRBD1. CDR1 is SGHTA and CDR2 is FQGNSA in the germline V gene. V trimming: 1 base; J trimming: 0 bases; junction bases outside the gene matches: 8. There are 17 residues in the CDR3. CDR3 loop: CASSLGTGGSGSYEQYF. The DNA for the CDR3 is TGTGCCAGCAGCTTAGGAACAGGGGGTAGTGGCTCCTACGAGCAGTACTTC.

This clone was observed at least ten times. In DNA, the CDR3 is TGTGCCAGCAATATCCAGGGAGGCGAGCAGTACTTC. It is translated as CASNIQGGEQYF. The chain combines TRBV25-1 with TRBJ2-7; TRBD2 might be the D (6 bases). There are 12 residues in the CDR3. Germline V gene data show CDR1 as MGHDK and CDR2 as SYGVNS. Deletions cut 7 bases from V and 6 bases from J, with 13 bases between.

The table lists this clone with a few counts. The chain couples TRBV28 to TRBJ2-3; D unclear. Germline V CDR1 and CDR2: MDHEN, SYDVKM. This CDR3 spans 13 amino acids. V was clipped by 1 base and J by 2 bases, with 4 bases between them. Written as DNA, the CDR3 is TGTGCCAGCAGTTTATCCTTCACAGATACGCAGTATTTT. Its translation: CASSLSFTDTQYF.

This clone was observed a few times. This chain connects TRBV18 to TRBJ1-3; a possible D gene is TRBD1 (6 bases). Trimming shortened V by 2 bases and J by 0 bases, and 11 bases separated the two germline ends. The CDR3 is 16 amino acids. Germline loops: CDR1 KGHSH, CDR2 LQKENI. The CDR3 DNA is TGTGCCAGCTCACCAGCCCAGGGGTTCTCTGGAAACACCATATATTTT. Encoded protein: CASSPAQGFSGNTIYF.

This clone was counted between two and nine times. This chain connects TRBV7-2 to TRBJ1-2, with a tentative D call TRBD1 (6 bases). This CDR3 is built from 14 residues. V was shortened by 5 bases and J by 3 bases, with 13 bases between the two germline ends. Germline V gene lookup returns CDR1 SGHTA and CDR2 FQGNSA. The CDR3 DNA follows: TGTGCCAGCAGCAAACTACAGGGACACTATGGCTACACCTTC. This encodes CASSKLQGHYGYTF.

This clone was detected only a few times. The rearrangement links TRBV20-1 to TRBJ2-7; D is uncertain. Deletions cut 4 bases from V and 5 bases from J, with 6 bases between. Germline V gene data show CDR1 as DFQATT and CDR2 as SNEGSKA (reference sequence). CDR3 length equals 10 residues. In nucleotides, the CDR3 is TGCAGTGCTATCCAGGACGAGCAGTACTTC. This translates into CSAIQDEQYF.

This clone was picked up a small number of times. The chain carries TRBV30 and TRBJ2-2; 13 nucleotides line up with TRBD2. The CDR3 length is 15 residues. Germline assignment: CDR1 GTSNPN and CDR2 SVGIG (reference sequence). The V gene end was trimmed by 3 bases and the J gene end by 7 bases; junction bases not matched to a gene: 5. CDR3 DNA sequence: TGTGCCTGGAGCCGACTAGCGGGGGGTCGCGGGGAGCTGTTTTTT. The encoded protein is CAWSRLAGGRGELFF.

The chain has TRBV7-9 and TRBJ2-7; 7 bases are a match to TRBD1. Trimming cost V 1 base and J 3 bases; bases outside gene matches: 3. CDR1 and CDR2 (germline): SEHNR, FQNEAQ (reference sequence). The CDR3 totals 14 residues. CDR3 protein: CASSLGQGNYEQYF. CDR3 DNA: TGTGCCAGCAGCTTAGGACAGGGAAACTACGAGCAGTACTTC.